This T cell receptor (beta chain) was documented in a study of shared clonotypes between healthy human individuals. Of note for this clone: Its antigen is still unknown.

The CDR3 totals 13 residues. Germline V gene lookup returns CDR1 SQVTM and CDR2 ANQGSEA. Trimming pared 8 bases from V and 5 bases from J, leaving 18 bases between. Methods used by the authors: ImmunoSEQ yielded junction-only sequences lacking quality scores, so filtering differed. Method: immunoSEQ multiplex PCR; TCRdb's copy keeps in-frame clones and lacks some. That table gives V, J and clone size, and the DNA gave D and trimming. The sample includes around 1.5 million clones, 98% of them seen just once. Study conclusions and caveats: Among the subsets, naive ones generally showed larger estimated richness than memory ones.

The donor cohort consisted entirely of Caucasian adults residing in Nashville, Tennessee. V gene TRBV29-1 combines with J gene TRBJ2-5; maybe TRBD2 (6 bases). This TCR derives from a man between 25 and 39 years old in good health. Sample: naive CD4+ T cells sorted from blood. The subset is: CD45RA+ positively selected. CDR3 sequence: CSTEDSGGETQYF. For the CDR3, the DNA is TGCAGCACTGAAGATTCTGGAGGGGAGACCCAGTACTTC.